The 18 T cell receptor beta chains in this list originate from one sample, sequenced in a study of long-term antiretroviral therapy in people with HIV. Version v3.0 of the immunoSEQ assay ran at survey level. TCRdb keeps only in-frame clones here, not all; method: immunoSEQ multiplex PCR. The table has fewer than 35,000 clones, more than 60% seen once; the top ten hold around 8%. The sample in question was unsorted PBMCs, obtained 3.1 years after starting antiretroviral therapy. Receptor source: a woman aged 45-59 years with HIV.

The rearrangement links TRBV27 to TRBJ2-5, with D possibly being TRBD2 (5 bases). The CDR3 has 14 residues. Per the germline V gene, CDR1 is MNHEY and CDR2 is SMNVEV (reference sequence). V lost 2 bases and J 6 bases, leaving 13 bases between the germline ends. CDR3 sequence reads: CASSLGISGKTQYF. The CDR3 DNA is TGTGCCAGCAGTTTAGGGATCTCGGGGAAGACCCAGTACTTC.

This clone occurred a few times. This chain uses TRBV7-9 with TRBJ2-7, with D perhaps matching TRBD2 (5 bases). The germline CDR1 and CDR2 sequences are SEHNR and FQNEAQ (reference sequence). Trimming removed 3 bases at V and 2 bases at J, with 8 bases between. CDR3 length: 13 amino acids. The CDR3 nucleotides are TGTGCCAGCAGCTTTGAGGGTCCCTACGAGCAGTACGTC. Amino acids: CASSFEGPYEQYV.

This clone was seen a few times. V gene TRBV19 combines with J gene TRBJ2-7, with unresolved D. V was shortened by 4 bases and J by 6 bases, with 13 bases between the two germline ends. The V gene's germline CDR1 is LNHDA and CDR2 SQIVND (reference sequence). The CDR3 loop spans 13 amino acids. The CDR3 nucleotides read TGTGCCAGTAGTAGGGGTTGGAGTTCCGAGCAGTACTTC. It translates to CASSRGWSSEQYF.

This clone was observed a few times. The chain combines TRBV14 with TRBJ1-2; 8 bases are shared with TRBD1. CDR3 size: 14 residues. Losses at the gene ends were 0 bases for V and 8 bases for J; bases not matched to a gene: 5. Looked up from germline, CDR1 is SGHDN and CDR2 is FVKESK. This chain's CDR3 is CASSQEVQGAGYTF. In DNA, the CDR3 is TGTGCCAGCAGCCAAGAGGTCCAGGGGGCCGGCTACACCTTC.

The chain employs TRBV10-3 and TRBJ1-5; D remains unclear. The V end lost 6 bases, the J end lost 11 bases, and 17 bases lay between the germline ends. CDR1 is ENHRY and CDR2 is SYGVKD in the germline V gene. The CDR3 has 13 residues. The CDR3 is CAIRSRSSRAQHF. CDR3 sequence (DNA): TGTGCCATCAGATCCCGGTCGTCAAGGGCCCAGCATTTT.

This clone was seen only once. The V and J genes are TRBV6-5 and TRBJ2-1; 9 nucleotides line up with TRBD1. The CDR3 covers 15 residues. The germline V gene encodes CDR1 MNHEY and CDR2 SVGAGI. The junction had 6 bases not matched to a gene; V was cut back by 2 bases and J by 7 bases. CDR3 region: CASSYRGQGSNEQFF. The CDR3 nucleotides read TGTGCCAGCAGTTACCGGGGACAGGGCTCGAATGAGCAGTTCTTC.

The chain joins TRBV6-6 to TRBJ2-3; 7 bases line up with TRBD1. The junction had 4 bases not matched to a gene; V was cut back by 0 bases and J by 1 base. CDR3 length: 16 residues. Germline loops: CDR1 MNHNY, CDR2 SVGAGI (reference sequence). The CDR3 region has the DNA TGTGCCAGCAGTTACTCTCGGCAGGGGGGCACAGATACGCAGTATTTT. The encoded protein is CASSYSRQGGTDTQYF.

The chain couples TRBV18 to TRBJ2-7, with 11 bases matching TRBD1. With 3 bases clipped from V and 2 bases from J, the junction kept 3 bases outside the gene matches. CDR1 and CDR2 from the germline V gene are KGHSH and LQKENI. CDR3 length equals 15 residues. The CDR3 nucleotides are TGTGCCAGCTCACCGGACAGGGGGCGAACCTACGAGCAGTACTTC. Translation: CASSPDRGRTYEQYF.

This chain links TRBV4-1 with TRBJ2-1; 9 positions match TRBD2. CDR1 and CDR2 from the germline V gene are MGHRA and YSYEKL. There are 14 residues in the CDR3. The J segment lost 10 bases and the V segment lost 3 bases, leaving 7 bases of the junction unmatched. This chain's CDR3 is CASSQGAGGREQFF. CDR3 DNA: TGCGCCAGCAGCCAGGGTGCGGGGGGGCGAGAGCAGTTCTTC.

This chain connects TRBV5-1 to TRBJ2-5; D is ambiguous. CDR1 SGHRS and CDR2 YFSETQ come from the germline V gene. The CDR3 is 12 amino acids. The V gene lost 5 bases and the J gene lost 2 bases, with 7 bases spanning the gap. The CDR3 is CASRSQQETQYF. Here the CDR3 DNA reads TGCGCCAGCAGAAGCCAGCAAGAGACCCAGTACTTC.

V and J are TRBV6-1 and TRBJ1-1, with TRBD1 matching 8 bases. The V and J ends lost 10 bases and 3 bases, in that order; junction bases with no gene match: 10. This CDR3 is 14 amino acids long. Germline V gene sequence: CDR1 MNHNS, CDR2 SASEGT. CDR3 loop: CATARPGQDTEAFF. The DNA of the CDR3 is TGTGCCACCGCCAGACCGGGACAGGACACTGAAGCTTTCTTT.

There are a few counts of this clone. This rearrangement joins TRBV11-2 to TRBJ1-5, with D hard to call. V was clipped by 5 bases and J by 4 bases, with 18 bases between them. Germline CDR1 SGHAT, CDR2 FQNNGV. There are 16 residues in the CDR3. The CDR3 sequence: CASSPSSEGANQPQHF. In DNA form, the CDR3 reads TGTGCCAGCAGCCCCTCCAGTGAGGGAGCGAATCAGCCCCAGCATTTT.

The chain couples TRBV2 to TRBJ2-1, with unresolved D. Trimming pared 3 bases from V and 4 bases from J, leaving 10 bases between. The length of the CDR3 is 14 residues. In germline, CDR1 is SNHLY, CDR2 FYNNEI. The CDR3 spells CASSDKVRYNEQFF. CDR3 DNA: TGTGCCAGCAGTGATAAAGTTAGATACAATGAGCAGTTCTTC.

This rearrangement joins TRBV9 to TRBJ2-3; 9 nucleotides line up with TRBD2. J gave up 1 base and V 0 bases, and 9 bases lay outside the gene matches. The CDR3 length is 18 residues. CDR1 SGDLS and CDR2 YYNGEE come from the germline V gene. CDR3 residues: CASSVGPGGGAGTDTQYF. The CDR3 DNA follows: TGTGCCAGCAGCGTAGGACCGGGCGGGGGGGCCGGCACAGATACGCAGTATTTT.

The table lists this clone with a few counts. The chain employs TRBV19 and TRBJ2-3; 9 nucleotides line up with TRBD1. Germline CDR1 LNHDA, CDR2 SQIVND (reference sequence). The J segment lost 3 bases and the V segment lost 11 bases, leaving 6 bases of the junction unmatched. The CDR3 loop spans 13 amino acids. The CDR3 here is CAVTGTGTDTQYF. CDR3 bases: TGTGCCGTGACGGGGACAGGGACAGATACGCAGTATTTT.

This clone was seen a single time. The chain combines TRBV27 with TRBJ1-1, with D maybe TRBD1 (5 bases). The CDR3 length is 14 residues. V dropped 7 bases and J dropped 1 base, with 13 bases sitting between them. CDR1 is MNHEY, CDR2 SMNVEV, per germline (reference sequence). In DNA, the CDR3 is TGTGCCAGCAAGTCACTAGGGACGAACACTGAAGCTTTCTTT. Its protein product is CASKSLGTNTEAFF.

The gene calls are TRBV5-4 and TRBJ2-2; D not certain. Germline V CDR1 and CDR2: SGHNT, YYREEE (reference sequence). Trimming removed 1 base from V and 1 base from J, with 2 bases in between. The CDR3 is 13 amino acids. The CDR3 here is CASSLMNTGELFF. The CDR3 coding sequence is TGTGCCAGCAGCTTGATGAACACCGGGGAGCTGTTTTTT.

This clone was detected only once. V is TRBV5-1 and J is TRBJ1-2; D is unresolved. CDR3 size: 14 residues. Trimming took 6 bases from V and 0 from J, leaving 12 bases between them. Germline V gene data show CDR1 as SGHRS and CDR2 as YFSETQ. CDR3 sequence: CASTEAGPNYGYTF. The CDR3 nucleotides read TGCGCCAGCACTGAGGCAGGCCCTAACTATGGCTACACCTTC.